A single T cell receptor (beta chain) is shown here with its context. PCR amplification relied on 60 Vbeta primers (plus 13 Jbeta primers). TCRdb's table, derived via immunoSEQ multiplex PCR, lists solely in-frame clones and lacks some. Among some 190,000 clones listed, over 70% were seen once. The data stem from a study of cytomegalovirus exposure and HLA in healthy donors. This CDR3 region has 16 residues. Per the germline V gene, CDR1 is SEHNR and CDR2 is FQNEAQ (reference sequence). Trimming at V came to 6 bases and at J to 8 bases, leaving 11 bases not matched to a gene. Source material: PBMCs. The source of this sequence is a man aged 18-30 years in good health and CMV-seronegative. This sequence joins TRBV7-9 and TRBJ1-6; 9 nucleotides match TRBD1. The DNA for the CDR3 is TGTGCCAGCAGGCATAGGGACAGGGAGGTCGATTCACCCCTCCACTTT. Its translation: CASRHRDREVDSPLHF. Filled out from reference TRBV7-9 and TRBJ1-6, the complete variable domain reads DTGVSQNPRHKITKRGQNVTFRCDPISEHNRLYWYRQTLGQGPEFLTYFQNEAQLEKSRLLSDRFSAERPKGSFSTLEIQRTEQGDSAMYLCASRHRDREVDSPLHFGNGTRLTVT.